This is a list of T cell receptor beta chains from one sample in a study of identifying expanded T cells in peripheral blood. Produced via immunoSEQ multiplex PCR; TCRdb's table is partial and in-frame only. The sample holds just under 65,000 clones, 80% to 90% seen once. The sequencing input was blood. All receptors derive from a person aged 18-69 years in good health. CDR3s include the opening cysteine and the closing phenylalanine or tryptophan. Each record gives: CDR3 protein, CDR3 DNA, J gene, V gene, clone size, D gene. A D gene is named only where the DNA matches it firmly. The size of a clone is reported for some rows only, either as once, few or many, or as a class for expanded clones.

CDR3: CASSYSIGLDEQFF; DNA: TGTGCCAGCAGTTACTCGATCGGGTTGGATGAGCAGTTCTTC; J: TRBJ2-1; V: TRBV6-5; size: .; D: .
CDR3: CASSGAARPTTDTQYF; DNA: TGTGCCAGCAGTGGGGCGGCGCGGCCAACCACAGATACGCAGTATTTT; J: TRBJ2-3; V: TRBV28; size: .; D: .
CDR3: CASSQETSEYNEQFF; DNA: TGCGCCAGCAGCCAAGAAACTAGCGAATACAATGAGCAGTTCTTC; J: TRBJ2-1; V: TRBV4-1; size: .; D: TRBD2
CDR3: CASSWDPAYEQYF; DNA: TGTGCCAGCAGCTGGGACCCGGCCTACGAGCAGTACTTC; J: TRBJ2-7; V: TRBV11-1; size: .; D: .
CDR3: CATLDRDRVYTF; DNA: TGTGCCACCTTGGACAGGGATAGGGTCTACACCTTC; J: TRBJ1-2; V: TRBV6-4; size: .; D: TRBD1
CDR3: CASSPGRYEQYF; DNA: TGTGCCAGTAGCCCTGGACGGTACGAGCAGTACTTC; J: TRBJ2-7; V: TRBV19; size: .; D: .
CDR3: CASSLKGRSYEQYF; DNA: TGCGCCAGCAGCTTGAAGGGTAGGAGTTACGAGCAGTACTTC; J: TRBJ2-7; V: TRBV5-1; size: once; D: .
CDR3: CASSSDRENQPQHF; DNA: TGTGCCAGCAGTTCGGACAGGGAGAATCAGCCCCAGCATTTT; J: TRBJ1-5; V: TRBV6-5; size: .; D: TRBD1
CDR3: CASSERSGRGYHEQFF; DNA: TGCGCCAGCAGTGAGCGTAGCGGGAGGGGGTATCATGAGCAGTTCTTC; J: TRBJ2-1; V: TRBV10-1; size: .; D: TRBD2
CDR3: CASQAQHYEQFF; DNA: TGTGCCAGCCAGGCACAGCATTATGAGCAGTTCTTC; J: TRBJ2-1; V: TRBV6-1; size: .; D: .
CDR3: CASSFLNSSYEQYF; DNA: TGTGCCAGCAGCTTCCTAAATTCCTCCTACGAGCAGTACTTC; J: TRBJ2-7; V: TRBV7-9; size: few; D: .
CDR3: CASSTGTDTQYF; DNA: TGTGCCAGTAGTACTGGCACAGATACGCAGTATTTT; J: TRBJ2-3; V: TRBV19; size: once; D: .
CDR3: CASSQVQGGNTEAFF; DNA: TGTGCCAGCAGCCAAGTCCAGGGAGGGAACACTGAAGCTTTCTTT; J: TRBJ1-1; V: TRBV4-2; size: .; D: .
CDR3: CASSFRGDLALLYNEQFF; DNA: TGTGCCAGCAGCTTTAGGGGGGATCTAGCGCTACTCTACAATGAGCAGTTCTTC; J: TRBJ2-1; V: TRBV11-2; size: once; D: .
CDR3: CASSQQGASNQPQHF; DNA: TGTGCCAGCAGTCAACAGGGGGCGAGCAATCAGCCCCAGCATTTT; J: TRBJ1-5; V: TRBV27; size: .; D: TRBD1
CDR3: CASLPGLAGNNEQFF; DNA: TGTGCCAGCCTACCGGGACTAGCGGGAAACAATGAGCAGTTCTTC; J: TRBJ2-1; V: TRBV6-5; size: .; D: TRBD2
CDR3: CASSEGRGDVNEQFF; DNA: TGTGCCAGCAGCGAGGGCCGGGGAGATGTGAATGAGCAGTTCTTC; J: TRBJ2-1; V: TRBV9; size: .; D: .
CDR3: CASSLDGNYGYTF; DNA: TGTGCCAGCAGCTTAGATGGGAACTATGGCTACACCTTC; J: TRBJ1-2; V: TRBV7-9; size: .; D: .
CDR3: CASRRDRAVNEQFF; DNA: TGTGCCAGCAGACGGGACAGGGCGGTCAATGAGCAGTTCTTC; J: TRBJ2-1; V: TRBV6-4; size: .; D: TRBD1
CDR3: CASSYQVQPQHF; DNA: TGTGCCAGCAGTTACCAGGTTCAGCCCCAGCATTTT; J: TRBJ1-5; V: TRBV6-5; size: .; D: .
CDR3: CASSVVGGGQETQYF; DNA: TGTGCCAGCAGCGTAGTTGGAGGCGGGCAAGAGACCCAGTACTTC; J: TRBJ2-5; V: TRBV9; size: .; D: .
CDR3: CATSRLSTVINEQYF; DNA: TGTGCCACCAGCAGACTTTCGACAGTGATAAACGAGCAGTACTTC; J: TRBJ2-7; V: TRBV15; size: .; D: .
CDR3: CASSPSPGDSGNTIYF; DNA: TGTGCCAGCTCACCATCCCCAGGGGATTCTGGAAACACCATATATTTT; J: TRBJ1-3; V: TRBV18; size: .; D: .
CDR3: CASSPDRGLYGYTF; DNA: TGCGCCAGCAGCCCTGACAGGGGGCTCTATGGCTACACCTTC; J: TRBJ1-2; V: TRBV5-1; size: .; D: TRBD1
CDR3: CASSDSGGTDTQYF; DNA: TGTGCCAGCAGTGACTCGGGGGGCACAGATACGCAGTATTTT; J: TRBJ2-3; V: TRBV6-4; size: few; D: .
CDR3: CASSFRQGNTIYF; DNA: TGTGCCAGCAGCTTCCGTCAAGGGAACACCATATATTTT; J: TRBJ1-3; V: TRBV7-9; size: .; D: .
CDR3: CASSLGGTGGLYEQYF; DNA: TGTGCCAGCAGCTTAGGAGGGACAGGGGGTTTGTACGAGCAGTACTTC; J: TRBJ2-7; V: TRBV7-2; size: .; D: TRBD1
CDR3: CSAREGDEAFF; DNA: TGCAGTGCTAGAGAGGGAGATGAAGCTTTCTTT; J: TRBJ1-1; V: TRBV20-1; size: .; D: .
CDR3: CASSSLDEQFF; DNA: TGTGCCAGCTCCTCCCTGGATGAGCAGTTCTTC; J: TRBJ2-1; V: TRBV27; size: .; D: .
CDR3: CASSRTSGSEYEQYF; DNA: TGCGCCAGCAGCCGTACTAGCGGGAGTGAGTACGAGCAGTACTTC; J: TRBJ2-7; V: TRBV4-3; size: .; D: TRBD2
CDR3: CASSGTVNSPLHF; DNA: TGTGCCAGCAGTGGGACAGTTAATTCACCCCTCCACTTT; J: TRBJ1-6; V: TRBV6-4; size: .; D: .
CDR3: CASSFKGETQYF; DNA: TGTGCCAGCAGCTTTAAAGGGGAGACCCAGTACTTC; J: TRBJ2-5; V: TRBV7-2; size: .; D: .
CDR3: CASSYSGGQTEAFF; DNA: TGTGCCAGCAGTTACTCAGGGGGCCAAACTGAAGCTTTCTTT; J: TRBJ1-1; V: TRBV6-5; size: .; D: TRBD1
CDR3: CASRPGDRDQETQYF; DNA: TGTGCCAGCCGCCCGGGGGACAGGGACCAAGAGACCCAGTACTTC; J: TRBJ2-5; V: TRBV28; size: .; D: TRBD1
CDR3: CASSPASAESTDTQYF; DNA: TGTGCCAGCAGCCCGGCATCGGCGGAGAGCACAGATACGCAGTATTTT; J: TRBJ2-3; V: TRBV4-2; size: once; D: .
CDR3: CASSEDRVRSPLHF; DNA: TGCGCCAGCAGTGAGGACAGGGTGAGGTCACCCCTCCACTTT; J: TRBJ1-6; V: TRBV10-1; size: few; D: TRBD1
CDR3: CASSHRDRGRNEQYF; DNA: TGTGCCAGCAGCCACCGGGACAGGGGGCGAAACGAGCAGTACTTC; J: TRBJ2-7; V: TRBV16; size: .; D: TRBD1
CDR3: CASSFTGTENSPLHF; DNA: TGTGCCAGCAGCTTCACCGGGACCGAAAATTCACCCCTCCACTTT; J: TRBJ1-6; V: TRBV7-9; size: .; D: .
CDR3: CASSISAHKGLDADTQYF; DNA: TGTGCCAGTAGTATCTCGGCCCACAAGGGGCTCGATGCAGATACGCAGTATTTT; J: TRBJ2-3; V: TRBV19; size: .; D: .
CDR3: CASSPTGGPRVDTQYF; DNA: TGTGCCAGCAGTCCCACGGGAGGACCGCGGGTGGATACGCAGTATTTT; J: TRBJ2-3; V: TRBV5-4; size: .; D: TRBD2
CDR3: CARSLDTQYF; DNA: TGTGCCAGAAGCTTGGATACGCAGTATTTT; J: TRBJ2-3; V: TRBV5-3; size: .; D: .
CDR3: CASSATRGLNGYTF; DNA: TGTGCCAGCAGTGCTACCAGGGGGCTGAATGGCTACACCTTC; J: TRBJ1-2; V: TRBV2; size: .; D: TRBD1
CDR3: CASSTWGNSNYEQYF; DNA: TGTGCCAGCAGCACGTGGGGGAACTCGAACTACGAGCAGTACTTC; J: TRBJ2-7; V: TRBV5-6; size: .; D: .
CDR3: CASSRTDSNEQFF; DNA: TGCGCCAGCAGCCGAACGGATTCAAATGAGCAGTTCTTC; J: TRBJ2-1; V: TRBV5-1; size: .; D: .
CDR3: CASSPYSGTVISMNTEAFF; DNA: TGTGCCAGCAGCCCCTACTCGGGGACGGTAATTTCCATGAACACTGAAGCTTTCTTT; J: TRBJ1-1; V: TRBV7-2; size: .; D: .
CDR3: CASSRDRVQETQYF; DNA: TGTGCCAGCAGTCGGGACAGGGTCCAAGAGACCCAGTACTTC; J: TRBJ2-5; V: TRBV6-5; size: .; D: TRBD1
CDR3: CASSSYGHGELFF; DNA: TGTGCCAGCAGTTCGTATGGGCACGGGGAGCTGTTTTTT; J: TRBJ2-2; V: TRBV6-5; size: .; D: .
CDR3: CASSPLLPGLESEFQYF; DNA: TGTGCCAGCAGCCCTCTTCTTCCGGGACTCGAATCAGAGTTCCAGTACTTC; J: TRBJ2-5; V: TRBV28; size: .; D: .